One and the same sample provided the 29 T cell receptor beta chains below, sequenced in a study of shared clonotypes between healthy human individuals. Clones were sequenced by immunoSEQ multiplex PCR, and TCRdb holds only the in-frame ones, with some missing. The data contain millions of clones, 80% to 95% of them seen just once; the ten biggest clones take up about 0.39%. Input material: naive CD4+ T cells from PBMCs. Subset: CD45RA+ positively selected. The source is a man younger than 35 in good health. Some clones in this sample may be carry-over from other donors' samples.

Details on this clone: This CDR3 is also generated by other DNA sequences in the sample. J is TRBJ1-2 and V is TRBV6-1, with D unclear. Germline CDR1 reads MNHNS; CDR2 reads SASEGT. CDR3 length: 13 amino acids. V was cut by 0 bases and J by 2 bases, with 4 bases left in between. The CDR3 DNA sequence: TGTGCCAGCAGTGAAGCGATCAACTATGGCTACACCTTC. It yields the protein CASSEAINYGYTF.

As regards this clone: Other nucleotide sequences from this sample produce the same CDR3. The chain links TRBV5-1 to TRBJ2-7; D perhaps matches TRBD1 (6 bases). The V end lost 0 bases, the J end lost 4 bases, and 11 bases lay between the germline ends. The CDR3 covers 14 residues. CDR1 SGHRS and CDR2 YFSETQ come from the germline V gene. DNA of the CDR3: TGCGCCAGCAGCTTGGACAGGGCCAGTTACGAGCAGTACTTC. Translation gives CASSLDRASYEQYF.

The V gene is TRBV5-1, the J gene TRBJ2-5; the D is unclear. CDR1 is SGHRS and CDR2 is YFSETQ in the germline V gene. The CDR3 extends over 13 amino acids. With 4 bases removed from V and 0 bases from J, the gap between germline ends came to 7 bases. The CDR3 here is CASSGQNQETQYF. The CDR3 DNA is TGCGCCAGCAGCGGGCAGAACCAAGAGACCCAGTACTTC.

This chain connects TRBV23-1 to TRBJ2-7; the D is unclear. TRBV23-1 is an open reading frame whose function is uncertain. The germline V and J ends were trimmed by 5 bases and 3 bases, with 8 bases remaining between them. The CDR3 consists of 12 residues. CDR3 in amino acids: CASSSTDYEQYF. CDR3 sequence (DNA): TGCGCCAGCAGTTCGACGGACTACGAGCAGTACTTC.

The J gene is TRBJ2-3, the V gene TRBV9; 10 bases match TRBD2. In germline, CDR1 is SGDLS, CDR2 YYNGEE. V was clipped by 0 bases and J by 0 bases; unmatched bases: 7. The CDR3 is 18 residues long. CDR3 protein: CASSVGSAGGPSTDTQYF. CDR3 DNA sequence: TGTGCCAGCAGCGTAGGATCAGCGGGAGGGCCGAGCACAGATACGCAGTATTTT.

V is TRBV6-5 and J is TRBJ2-7; 7 bases are shared with TRBD1. V lost 6 bases and J lost 2; bases outside the gene matches: 7. Germline CDR1 and CDR2: MNHEY and SVGAGI. The CDR3 loop spans 14 amino acids. In nucleotides, the CDR3 is TGTGCCAGCAGCAAACACAGGGGTACCTACGAGCAGTACTTC. Its translation: CASSKHRGTYEQYF.

The CDR3 region has the DNA TGTGCCAGCAGCTTGATAATGGGTCCTGCTAATGAAAAACTGTTTTTT. The encoded protein is CASSLIMGPANEKLFF. V is TRBV7-8 and J is TRBJ1-4; unclear D gene. Germline V CDR1 and CDR2: SGHVS, FQNEAQ. CDR3 length: 16 amino acids. V was shortened by 3 bases and J by 3 bases, with 14 bases between the two germline ends. The full variable domain, rest sourced from reference TRBV7-8 and TRBJ1-4, is GAGVSQSPRYKVAKRGQDVALRCDPISGHVSLFWYQQALGQGPEFLTYFQNEAQLDKSGLPSDRFFAERPEGSVSTLKIQRTQQEDSAVYLCASSLIMGPANEKLFFGSGTQLSVL.

The CDR3 region is CASTPRRGNYEQYF. DNA for the CDR3: TGTGCCAGTACCCCCCGAAGGGGGAACTACGAGCAGTACTTC. The chain employs TRBV19 and TRBJ2-7, with D tentatively TRBD1 (6 bases). The CDR3 is made up of 14 amino acids. V was trimmed by 7 bases and J by 3 bases, leaving 16 bases between them. Germline CDR1 and CDR2: LNHDA and SQIVND (reference sequence).

This clone was seen only once. The V and J genes are TRBV27 and TRBJ2-2; D gene unclear. V was trimmed by 2 bases and J by 3 bases, leaving 13 bases between them. Germline V gene sequence: CDR1 MNHEY, CDR2 SMNVEV (reference sequence). The CDR3 consists of 16 residues. CDR3 bases: TGTGCCAGCAGTTTAAGAGTTGTCCCGGACACCGGGGAGCTGTTTTTT. It encodes CASSLRVVPDTGELFF.

J is TRBJ2-5 and V is TRBV25-1; 9 bases line up with TRBD2. Germline trimming cut 6 bases from V and 1 base from J; bases unmatched to any gene: 15. Germline V CDR1 and CDR2: MGHDK, SYGVNS. This CDR3 region has 18 residues. CDR3 region: CASSGRLGTSISQETQYF. The DNA of the CDR3 is TGTGCCAGCAGCGGGCGCCTTGGGACTAGCATTTCCCAAGAGACCCAGTACTTC.

The V gene is TRBV5-4, the J gene TRBJ2-1; the match to TRBD2 covers 8 bases. This CDR3 is 15 amino acids long. V gave up 4 bases and J gave up 6 bases; unmatched junction bases: 9. Germline V gene lookup returns CDR1 SGHNT and CDR2 YYREEE (reference sequence). In nucleotides, the CDR3 is TGTGCCAGCAGCCTCCCAGGGACTAGAGGCAATGAGCAGTTCTTC. Protein: CASSLPGTRGNEQFF.

The count of this clone is one. The V and J genes are TRBV7-9 and TRBJ1-1; 8 positions match TRBD1. CDR3 length: 17 amino acids. J was trimmed by 1 base and V by 5 bases; bases with no gene match: 12. Germline CDR1 reads SEHNR; CDR2 reads FQNEAQ (reference sequence). The CDR3 DNA reads TGTGCCAGCAGCCCCATCCAGGGGGCAGTGGCGAACACTGAAGCTTTCTTT. This codes for CASSPIQGAVANTEAFF.

This clone showed up just a few times. The chain has TRBV28 and TRBJ1-2; D is undetermined. The CDR3 length is 12 residues. Trimming stripped 8 bases from V and 4 bases from J, with 11 bases between. Per germline, CDR1 MDHEN and CDR2 SYDVKM. CDR3 sequence: CASFQVSYGYTF. The CDR3 DNA sequence: TGTGCCAGCTTCCAGGTCTCCTATGGCTACACCTTC.

The chain couples TRBV7-2 to TRBJ1-4, with D uncertain. Looked up from germline, CDR1 is SGHTA and CDR2 is FQGNSA. Trimming took off 4 bases at V and 10 bases at J, with 16 bases between the two ends. CDR3 length equals 14 residues. The CDR3 nucleotides are TGTGCCAGCAGCTCCCCCAGAGGGTCGGGAAAACTGTTTTTT. Amino acids: CASSSPRGSGKLFF.

This chain joins TRBV2 and TRBJ2-7; D uncertain. Between the trimmed V and J ends, which lost 1 base and 0 bases, there was a span of 10 bases. The germline CDR1 and CDR2 sequences are SNHLY and FYNNEI. The CDR3 is 15 amino acids. The CDR3: CASSEEGTSSYEQYF. Written as DNA, the CDR3 is TGTGCCAGCAGTGAAGAGGGTACCAGCTCCTACGAGCAGTACTTC.

The table lists this clone with a count of one. The rearrangement uses TRBV2 and TRBJ2-7; 8 nucleotides align to TRBD1. The CDR3 is made up of 14 amino acids. Per germline, CDR1 SNHLY and CDR2 FYNNEI. Trimming removed 7 bases from V and 2 bases from J; junction bases left unmatched: 7. The CDR3 here is CASKGQVGPYEQYF. DNA for the CDR3: TGTGCCAGCAAGGGACAGGTGGGGCCCTACGAGCAGTACTTC. The whole variable domain, remainder taken from reference TRBV2 and TRBJ2-7, is EPEVTQTPSHQVTQMGQEVILRCVPISNHLYFYWYRQILGQKVEFLVSFYNNEISEKSEIFDDQFSVERPDGSNFTLKIRSTKLEDSAMYFCASKGQVGPYEQYFGPGTRLTVT.

The J gene is TRBJ1-3, the V gene TRBV5-1; 7 nucleotides align to TRBD1. V dropped 4 bases and J dropped 3; count of bases not matched to a gene: 7. CDR1 and CDR2 from the germline V gene are SGHRS and YFSETQ. The CDR3 extends over 15 amino acids. CDR3 bases: TGCGCCAGCAGCATTACAGGGGATGATGGAAACACCATATATTTT. It is translated as CASSITGDDGNTIYF.

This rearrangement joins TRBV7-2 to TRBJ2-2; unclear D gene. Per the germline V gene, CDR1 is SGHTA and CDR2 is FQGNSA. V lost 1 base, J lost 4 bases, and 7 bases lay in between. CDR3 size: 14 residues. The CDR3 DNA follows: TGTGCCAGCAGCTTAGATTGGGCCACCGGGGAGCTGTTTTTT. Residues: CASSLDWATGELFF.

The count of this clone is one. CDR3 sequence: CASSGSGVPTGELSADTQYF. The DNA for the CDR3 is TGCGCCAGCAGCGGCAGTGGGGTTCCGACAGGGGAATTGAGTGCAGATACGCAGTATTTT. The chain is built from TRBV4-1 and TRBJ2-3; 8 positions match TRBD1. The length of the CDR3 is 20 residues. Trimming removed 5 bases from V and 4 bases from J; junction bases left unmatched: 23. The germline V gene encodes CDR1 MGHRA and CDR2 YSYEKL.

The chain recombines TRBV19 with TRBJ1-5; D unresolved. Deletions cut 7 bases from V and 7 bases from J, with 14 bases between. Germline CDR1 and CDR2: LNHDA and SQIVND (reference sequence). The CDR3 is 13 amino acids. The CDR3 region is CASTRVGGQPQHF. In nucleotides, the CDR3 is TGTGCCAGTACAAGGGTTGGTGGACAGCCCCAGCATTTT.

V usage is TRBV4-2 and J usage is TRBJ2-3, with D hard to call. CDR1 and CDR2 from the germline V gene are LGHNA and YNFKEQ. V was pared by 3 bases and J by 1 base, with 26 bases between. The CDR3 contains 20 residues. The DNA for the CDR3 is TGTGCCAGCAGCCAGACAACCGGCACTCCCTTTTCCCGCCGCACAGATACGCAGTATTTT. Translating gives CASSQTTGTPFSRRTDTQYF.

On this clone: Within the sample, other DNA sequences also encode this same CDR3. V is TRBV5-1 and J is TRBJ1-4, with D hard to call. V lost 0 bases and J lost 5, with 8 bases in between. This CDR3 spans 14 amino acids. Germline CDR1 SGHRS, CDR2 YFSETQ. The CDR3 spells CASSLGSANEKLFF. CDR3 nucleotide sequence: TGCGCCAGCAGCTTGGGTTCCGCAAATGAAAAACTGTTTTTT.

This rearrangement joins TRBV5-1 to TRBJ2-5; D call uncertain. V gave up 6 bases and J gave up 4 bases, with 13 bases separating them. Germline V gene data show CDR1 as SGHRS and CDR2 as YFSETQ. This CDR3 is 13 amino acids long. The CDR3 DNA reads as TGCGCCAGCACCCCCTGGGTGGGAGAGACCCAGTACTTC. It encodes CASTPWVGETQYF.

This clone was picked up one time. The rearrangement links TRBV7-6 to TRBJ1-3; the D gene is possibly TRBD1 (5 bases). Germline V gene data show CDR1 as SGHVS and CDR2 as FNYEAQ. CDR3 size: 17 residues. V was clipped by 2 bases and J by 0 bases, with 14 bases between them. CDR3 in amino acids: CASSLLGSGGSGNTIYF. CDR3 bases: TGTGCCAGCAGCTTATTGGGTTCTGGGGGCTCTGGAAACACCATATATTTT.

The chain has TRBV4-1 and TRBJ2-1, with unresolved D. The CDR3 loop spans 12 amino acids. V was shortened by 0 bases and J by 12 bases, with 9 bases between the two germline ends. Germline CDR1 is MGHRA and CDR2 is YSYEKL. The CDR3 DNA follows: TGCGCCAGCAGCCAAGAAGGTAGAGGGCAGTTCTTC. Amino acids: CASSQEGRGQFF.

The chain recombines TRBV5-1 with TRBJ2-1, with unresolved D. V was clipped by 0 bases and J by 9 bases, with 10 bases between them. From germline, CDR1 is SGHRS and CDR2 YFSETQ. The CDR3 contains 13 residues. CDR3 coding DNA: TGCGCCAGCAGCTTGGTGAGCGCGGCTGAGCAGTTCTTC. Translation gives CASSLVSAAEQFF.

This clone occurred once. V usage is TRBV14 and J usage is TRBJ2-1; no clear D. The V and J ends lost 4 bases and 9 bases respectively, with 19 bases between them. The CDR3 is made up of 15 amino acids. Germline assignment: CDR1 SGHDN and CDR2 FVKESK. The CDR3 DNA sequence: TGTGCCAGCAGCCCTCAGATAGCTCGGTTGGCTGAGCAGTTCTTC. Protein: CASSPQIARLAEQFF.

This chain joins TRBV10-3 and TRBJ1-4; D is perhaps TRBD1 (5 bases). The length of the CDR3 is 15 residues. V was clipped by 2 bases and J by 6 bases, with 13 bases between them. Per germline, CDR1 ENHRY and CDR2 SYGVKD. The CDR3 sequence is CAISEAGRGDEKLFF. In DNA, the CDR3 is TGTGCCATCAGTGAGGCGGGGCGCGGGGATGAAAAACTGTTTTTT.

The V and J genes are TRBV9 and TRBJ2-7; tentatively, D is TRBD2 (6 bases). This CDR3 is 15 amino acids long. Per the germline V gene, CDR1 is SGDLS and CDR2 is YYNGEE. V gave up 0 bases and J gave up 3 bases, with 13 bases separating them. The CDR3 here is CASSVEGTSNYEQYF. CDR3 nucleotide sequence: TGTGCCAGCAGCGTAGAAGGGACTTCAAACTACGAGCAGTACTTC.